This T cell receptor (beta chain) came from a study of T cells in Graves' hyperthyroidism and ophthalmopathy. Germline V gene data show CDR1 as MNHNS and CDR2 as SASEGT. Trimming removed 5 bases from V and 3 bases from J, with 14 bases in between. This CDR3 is built from 15 residues. This clonotype occurred many times. Amplified regions were TCR beta CDR3 sequences from RNA transcripts. A first-round RT-PCR of the TCR CDR3 used the HTBI primer set. TCRdb reanalysed the multiplex PCR reads using MiXCR and keeps one entry per CDR3 protein. The profile shows hundreds of thousands of distinct CDR3 sequences, about 17% of them singletons.

The V call is TRBV6-1, the J call TRBJ2-1; unclear D gene. This receptor was obtained from a woman aged 30 to 39 with Graves' hyperthyroidism. Sequencing was done on a sample of blood. The CDR3 reads CASSSSEFSYNEQFF. CDR3 DNA sequence: TGTGCCAGCAGTTCCTCTGAGTTCAGCTACAATGAGCAGTTCTTC.